The 12 T cell receptor beta chains given below trace back to one sample, sequenced in a study of T-cell reconstitution after alpha-beta-depleted transplantation in children. Using unique molecular identifiers, the investigators prepared the TCRbeta library. TCRdb reanalysed the PCR reads using MiXCR and keeps one entry per CDR3 protein. The profile shows 600,000 to 700,000 distinct CDR3 sequences, approximately 17% of them singletons. This specimen consisted of PBMCs from the stem cell graft donor, obtained from the stem cell graft. These receptors were taken from a human donor who donated a stem cell graft to a child with acute myeloid leukemia.

This clonotype was seen ten or more times. This chain connects TRBV7-2 to TRBJ1-5; D is perhaps TRBD1 (6 bases). The ends were cut back, 5 bases at V and 8 bases at J, with 16 bases in the middle. Germline CDR1 and CDR2: SGHTA and FQGNSA. The CDR3 spans 14 residues. The CDR3 loop reads CASSPNRDYEPQHF. The CDR3 DNA follows: TGTGCCAGCAGCCCAAACAGGGATTACGAGCCCCAGCATTTT. Looking up the rest from reference TRBV7-2 and TRBJ1-5 gives the full variable domain: GAGVSQSPSNKVTEKGKDVELRCDPISGHTALYWYRQSLGQGLEFLIYFQGNSAPDKSGLPSDRFSAERTGGSVSTLTIQRTQQEDSAVYLCASSPNRDYEPQHFGDGTRLSIL.

The chain is built from TRBV5-1 and TRBJ2-2, with 7 bases identical to TRBD2. Germline lookup yields CDR1 SGHRS and CDR2 YFSETQ. This CDR3 contains 15 residues. The V gene end was trimmed by 6 bases and the J gene end by 0 bases; junction bases not matched to a gene: 5. CDR3 nucleotide sequence: TGCGCCAGCACATGGGGGACTACGAACACCGGGGAGCTGTTTTTT. Translation: CASTWGTTNTGELFF.

V usage is TRBV5-6 and J usage is TRBJ2-7; D possibly corresponds to TRBD1 (5 bases). V gave up 2 bases and J gave up 6 bases, with 9 bases separating them. The CDR3 loop spans 12 amino acids. The germline V gene has CDR1 SGHDT and CDR2 YYEEEE. The CDR3 here is CASSFLGVEQYV. The DNA for the CDR3 is TGTGCCAGCAGCTTCCTAGGGGTCGAGCAGTACGTC.

The chain employs TRBV7-7 and TRBJ2-5; no clear D. CDR3 length equals 13 residues. The germline gives CDR1 SSHAT, CDR2 FNYEAQ (reference sequence). Trimming took 5 bases from V and 5 from J, leaving 12 bases between them. CDR3 protein: CASSPTWHETQYF. The CDR3 DNA reads as TGTGCCAGCAGCCCTACATGGCACGAGACCCAGTACTTC.

The gene calls are TRBV3-1 and TRBJ2-1; D may match TRBD1 or TRBD2 (6 bases each). The CDR3 has 14 residues. Germline CDR1 is LGHDT and CDR2 is YNNKEL (reference sequence). Trimming shortened V by 0 bases and J by 7 bases, and 10 bases separated the two germline ends. The CDR3 spells CASSQDWGANEQFF. DNA of the CDR3: TGTGCCAGCAGCCAAGATTGGGGGGCGAATGAGCAGTTCTTC.

This clonotype turned up a few times. The genes are TRBV28 and TRBJ2-5, with 12 bases matching TRBD2. V was pared by 5 bases and J by 2 bases, with 3 bases of the junction left unmatched. CDR1 and CDR2 from the germline V gene are MDHEN and SYDVKM. This CDR3 spans 15 amino acids. CDR3 region: CASSPLAGGQETQYF. CDR3 nucleotide sequence: TGTGCCAGCAGTCCTCTAGCGGGGGGGCAAGAGACCCAGTACTTC.

The rearrangement joins TRBV7-2 to TRBJ2-1; D not certain. There are 12 residues in the CDR3. Germline V gives CDR1 SGHTA, CDR2 FQGNSA. V was trimmed by 5 bases and J by 8 bases, leaving 10 bases between them. This chain's CDR3 is CASSQRLDEQFF. The CDR3 DNA reads as TGTGCCAGCAGCCAGCGCTTGGATGAGCAGTTCTTC. Combining the CDR3 with reference TRBV7-2 and TRBJ2-1 gives the whole variable domain GAGVSQSPSNKVTEKGKDVELRCDPISGHTALYWYRQSLGQGLEFLIYFQGNSAPDKSGLPSDRFSAERTGGSVSTLTIQRTQQEDSAVYLCASSQRLDEQFFGPGTRLTVL.

Ten or more counts support this clonotype. The CDR3: CASSLTRFGHNEQFF. In DNA form, the CDR3 reads TGTGCCAGCAGCTTGACGCGTTTCGGCCACAATGAGCAGTTCTTC. The chain employs TRBV5-6 and TRBJ2-1; D ambiguous. Trimming took 1 base from V and 5 from J, leaving 13 bases between them. CDR3 length: 15 amino acids. CDR1 and CDR2 (germline): SGHDT, YYEEEE.

In its sample, this clonotype was seen many times. The chain links TRBV10-1 to TRBJ1-1; D unresolved. V lost 4 bases and J 0 bases, leaving 6 bases between the germline ends. Germline V CDR1 and CDR2: WNHNN, SYGVQD (reference sequence). The CDR3 covers 13 residues. CDR3 sequence reads: CASSVSLNTEAFF. The CDR3, as DNA: TGCGCCAGCAGTGTCAGTCTGAACACTGAAGCTTTCTTT.

This clonotype was seen more than once but under ten times. The rearrangement joins TRBV20-1 to TRBJ2-3, with TRBD2 matching 10 bases. The CDR3 contains 16 residues. The V segment lost 5 bases and the J segment 3 bases; nucleotides outside the gene matches: 11. Germline V lookup: CDR1 DFQATT, CDR2 SNEGSKA (reference sequence). Here the CDR3 reads CSALAAGGPATDTQYF. The DNA for the CDR3 is TGCAGTGCTCTGGCAGCGGGGGGGCCAGCGACAGATACGCAGTATTTT.

This clonotype was counted a few times. This chain links TRBV27 with TRBJ2-1, with D unclear. Trimming removed 5 bases at V and 9 bases at J, with 14 bases between. This CDR3 spans 13 amino acids. Germline V gives CDR1 MNHEY, CDR2 SMNVEV (reference sequence). CDR3 bases: TGTGCCAGCAGTCCCGGAACCCTGGGTGAGCAGTTCTTC. Encoded protein: CASSPGTLGEQFF.

This clonotype was counted ten times or more. The rearrangement joins TRBV24-1 to TRBJ2-3; D could derive from TRBD1 or TRBD2 (5 bases each). Between the trimmed V and J ends, which lost 1 base and 5 bases, there was a span of 12 bases. Germline V gives CDR1 KGHDR, CDR2 SFDVKD. The CDR3 runs 15 residues. The CDR3 DNA is TGTGCCACCAGTGATTTATGGGACGGCTTAGATACGCAGTATTTT. Protein: CATSDLWDGLDTQYF.